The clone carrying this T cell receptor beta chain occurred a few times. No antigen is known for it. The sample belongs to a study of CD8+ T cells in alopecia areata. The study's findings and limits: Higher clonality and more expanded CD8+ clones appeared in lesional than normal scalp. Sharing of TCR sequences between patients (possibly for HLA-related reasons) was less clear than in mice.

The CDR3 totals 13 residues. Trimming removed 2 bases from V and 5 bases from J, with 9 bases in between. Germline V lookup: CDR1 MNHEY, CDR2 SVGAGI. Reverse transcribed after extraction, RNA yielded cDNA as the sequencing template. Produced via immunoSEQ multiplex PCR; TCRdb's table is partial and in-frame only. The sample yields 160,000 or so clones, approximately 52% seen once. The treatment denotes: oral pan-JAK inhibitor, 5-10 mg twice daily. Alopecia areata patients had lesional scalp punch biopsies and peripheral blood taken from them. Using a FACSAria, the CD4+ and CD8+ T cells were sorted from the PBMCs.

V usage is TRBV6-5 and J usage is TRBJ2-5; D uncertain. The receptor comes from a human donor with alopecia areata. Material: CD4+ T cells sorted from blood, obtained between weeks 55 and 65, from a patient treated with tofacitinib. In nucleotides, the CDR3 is TGTGCCAGCAGTTACGGACGGCTGGAGACCCAGTACTTC. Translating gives CASSYGRLETQYF.